This record concerns one T cell receptor (beta chain) sequence. Which antigen it targets is not known. No base qualities exist here, and no much larger clone lies one base off it. The record originates from a study of CD8+ T cells in alopecia areata (dated 2018 in TCRdb). Broadly, across the study: The treated patients took part in an open-label pilot trial in which moderate-to-severe alopecia areata was treated with oral tofacitinib at 5 to 10 mg twice daily. Patients stayed on tofacitinib for 6 to 18 months and then had 6 months of follow-up off drug so that delayed response and recurrence could be assessed. In treated patients, disease severity was measured using the SALT score, which gives the percentage of scalp surface area affected. To study T cell clonal expansion in alopecia areata, the researchers applied high-throughput TCRbeta sequencing to both the C3H/HeJ mouse model and human patients. In humans, TCRbeta sequencing was performed on scalp tissue and on sorted CD4+ and CD8+ peripheral blood T cells from healthy controls and from patients with patchy or totalis/universalis alopecia areata. Patients on tofacitinib were biopsied at baseline and after 4 and 24 weeks of treatment, and several of the patients also had a later scalp biopsy. Clonality in the scalp was compared among normal scalp (n=4), patchy alopecia areata scalp (n=8), and alopecia totalis/universalis scalp (n=8). RNA was obtained with the PAXgene miRNA kit for fixed scalp, the miRNeasy kit for PBMCs, and the RNeasy kit for mouse skin. TCRbeta CDR3 regions were amplified by immunoSEQ multiplex PCR with 35 Vbeta forward and 13 Jbeta reverse primers. Findings and caveats that apply to the study as a whole: Scalp clonality and the number of expanded CD8+ clones among the top 100 scalp clones were significantly decreased by tofacitinib. Resident alphabeta T cells in normal human skin are also sequenced, complicating scalp TCR repertoire analysis, unlike mouse skin dominated by gammadelta T cells. During tofacitinib treatment, many expanded lesional clones stuck around in both scalp and blood, and this persistence may partly explain why relapse happens after treatment is stopped. Because the treated cohort was small and had only one nonresponder, larger studies are needed to examine links between baseline CD8+ expansion and response. Higher clonality and more expanded CD8+ clones were observed in lesional scalp than in normal scalp, particularly in alopecia totalis/universalis, a finding suggestive of antigenic drive. TCR sequences shared between patients were less clear than in mice, possibly partly because of HLA diversity in the patient population.

The V end loses 0 bases and the J end loses 4 bases, and a stretch of 5 bases separates them. Based on the germline V gene, the CDR1 and CDR2 sequences are SGHRS and YFSETQ. The CDR3 holds 13 amino acids from the cysteine to the phenylalanine. The read is trimmed to its CDR3 DNA, 39 bases read in frame from base 1. The library was built by means of the immunoSEQ multiplex PCR assay. RNA was extracted from all samples and reverse transcribed into cDNA as template for TCR sequencing. First-strand cDNA was synthesized using SuperScript III with a 2:1 mix of oligo-dT and random hexamers. A synthetic immune receptor repertoire was used to gauge amplification bias, and whatever bias remained was removed computationally. As for how the authors treated the data: Raw reads were preprocessed for error removal, and CDR3 was defined according to IMGT conventions as running from the conserved cysteine to phenylalanine. Clonality was computed as 1 minus the Shannon entropy, with the entropy normalized by log2 of the number of productive unique TCRs. CD4 or CD8 identity of scalp clones was inferred by cross-referencing scalp TCRbeta sequences with sorted blood CD4 and CD8 repertoires. TCRdb provides this immuneACCESS table in a form limited to in-frame rearrangements. Some clones are lacking; in checked studies, under half of them reflect an unresolved V gene, and why the rest are absent is not known. V, J and clone size were drawn from that table, and D and trimming were deduced from the DNA. For this sample the table gives about 90,000 clones, of which around 40% were detected only once. About 17% of the sample goes to the ten largest clones.

Interpreted using the paper, the time point label stands for: less than 25 weeks on oral tofacitinib. The treatment or condition tag for this specimen amounts to: oral pan-JAK inhibitor, 5-10 mg twice daily. Lesional scalp punch biopsies and peripheral blood were collected from alopecia areata patients. After PBMCs were isolated by density centrifugation and stained for CD3, CD4 and CD8, a FACSAria was used to sort CD4+ and CD8+ T cells. The sequenced sample was CD8+ T cells sorted from blood, obtained at week 24, from a patient treated with tofacitinib. This sequence uses TRBV5-1 and TRBJ2-1, with the identity of the D gene unclear. The sequence was collected from a human donor with alopecia areata. The bases are TGCGCCAGCAGCTTGGCTGTGTACAATGAGCAGTTCTTC. This encodes CASSLAVYNEQFF. With all but the CDR3 taken from the reference TRBV5-1 and TRBJ2-1 genes, the full variable domain is: KAGVTQTPRYLIKTRGQQVTLSCSPISGHRSVSWYQQTPGQGLQFLFEYFSETQRNKGNFPGRFSGRQFSNSRSEMNVSTLELGDSALYLCASSLAVYNEQFFGPGTRLTVL.